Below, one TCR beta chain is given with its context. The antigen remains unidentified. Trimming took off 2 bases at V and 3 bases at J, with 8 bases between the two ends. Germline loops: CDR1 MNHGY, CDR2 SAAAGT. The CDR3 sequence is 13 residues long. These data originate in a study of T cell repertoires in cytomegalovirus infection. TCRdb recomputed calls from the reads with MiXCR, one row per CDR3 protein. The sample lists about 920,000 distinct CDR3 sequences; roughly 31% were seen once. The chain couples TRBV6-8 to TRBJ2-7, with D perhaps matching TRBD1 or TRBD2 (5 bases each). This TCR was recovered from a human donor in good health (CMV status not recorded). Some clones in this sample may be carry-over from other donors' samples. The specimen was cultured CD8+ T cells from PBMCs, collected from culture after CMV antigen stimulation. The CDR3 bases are TGTGCCAGCAGTTACGGGACCCACTACGAGCAGTACTTC. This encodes CASSYGTHYEQYF.